This T cell receptor beta chain was retrieved from a study of human T cells and chemical hapten exposure listed by TCRdb under 2021. For context, the study as a whole: For sensitization, 2% DPC in acetone was applied to a roughly 2 cm by roughly 2 cm area of upper inner arm skin. Twenty-nine alopecia patients gave blood for TCR sequencing at one to four time points (pre-sensitization, 2, 6 and 24 weeks). Patch testing on the upper back used Finn chambers containing 0.01% DPC, with scoring done after 6 days according to International Contact Dermatitis Research Group standards. Throughout the roughly 23-week study period, patients were also given weekly therapeutic DPC doses on the scalp. Libraries were pooled for sequencing, and variation in per-sample TCR yields was attributed mainly to small differences in library volumes within the pool. The study tracked peripheral blood TCR repertoire changes in vivo during primary and secondary sensitization to the hapten diphenylcyclopropenone (DPC) in alopecia patients. Most of the patients in the cohort were female, and the cohort covered alopecia areata with under or over 50% scalp involvement, alopecia totalis and alopecia universalis. Blood samples were taken from patients before sensitization (week 0) and at 2, 6 and about 24 weeks after DPC sensitization. The full study reports these points: Repeated subsampling changed both the strength of the expansion versus patch-test correlation and the threshold at which that correlation became significant. Because every patient had alopecia, a presumed autoimmune disease, the patients' immune response might differ from that of healthy individuals. DPC sensitization did not change how many TCRs were above 1 in 1000 frequency, and no evidence was found of alterations in global repertoire structure. A positive correlation was found between the number of PT1 expanded TCRs and patch test score, with significance reached at thresholds 8, 16 and 32 but not 4. Expanded TCRs formed significantly more large CDR3 similarity clusters than pre-sensitization or healthy control sets, consistent with antigen-driven responses.

Preparation of the library involved RACE. TCRdb records NextSeq 500 as the sequencer. During library preparation, unique molecular identifiers were attached to individual cDNA molecules so that TCRs could be counted in a quantitative, reproducible way. Both TCR alpha and TCR beta chains were sequenced from each blood RNA sample. Per the source publication's procedure: A median of around 96,000 TCRs per sample was observed, with a range of roughly 23,224 to 700,000. The Decombinator software suite was used to annotate V, J and CDR3 in the TCR reads. For PS versus PT1 abundance plots, all samples were subsampled to the same number of TCRs (28,000). TCRs were defined as expanded if absent before sensitization and observed at least eight times at the 2-week time point. TCRdb reworked the public reads: Q25 trimming with fastp, MiXCR clone assembly, productive beta chains retained. CDR3 protein duplicates are merged, each entry listing the most common genes and DNA. What appears here as the V and J calls and clone size reflects TCRdb's work, not the paper's. The sample data list 250,000 or so distinct CDR3 sequences, and around 7% of these were observed just once. Clones ranked in the top ten supply about 1.1% of the sample.

As to this clonotype: Its antigen is still unknown. Qualities for individual bases were not recorded, and no much larger clone is one base off.

From its cysteine to its phenylalanine, the CDR3 spans 15 amino acids. Only CDR3 DNA is held: 45 bases, read in frame from base 1. For CDR1 and CDR2, the germline V gene lists MNHEY and SVGEGT. V is reduced by 5 bases and J by 2 bases, leaving a spacing of 15 bases between them. Per the publication, the time point label means: pre-sensitization, week 0. The treatment or condition label for this specimen denotes: therapeutic diphenylcyclopropenone sensitization with weekly scalp DPC. At every patch-test visit, the blood draw took place before the patch test was put on. To be eligible, patients had to be aged 18 to 70, diagnosed with alopecia and judged suitable for DPC therapy, while pregnant patients were excluded. Total RNA was extracted from unfractionated whole blood that had been collected in Tempus Blood RNA tubes.

Sequences were derived from whole blood, sampled in connection with sensitization to the hapten diphenylcyclopropenone (DPC). The chain employs TRBV6-2 or TRBV6-3 and TRBJ1-2, with a weak D call of TRBD1 (6 bases match). This clonotype was obtained from a man between 18 and 35 years old with alopecia areata. Some clones in this sample may be carry-over from other donors' samples. DNA sequence: TGTGCCAGCAGTCAAACGACAGGACTAAACTATGGCTACACCTTC. It translates as CASSQTTGLNYGYTF.